Following are 14 T cell receptor beta chains from one sample sequenced in a study of radiotherapy plus CTLA-4 blockade in lung cancer (dated by TCRdb to 2016 to 2019). The library was generated by the immunoSEQ multiplex PCR assay. TCRdb retrieved this table from immuneACCESS and kept in-frame rearrangements only. Not all clones are present; in checked studies, unresolved V genes account for under half, and no reason is known for the remainder. For this sample there are tens of thousands of clones; 60% to 80% appear just once. The ten largest clones add up to 2.9% of the sample. Sequenced here: peripheral blood, sampled from a patient treated with radiotherapy plus ipilimumab. The receptors here all came from a human donor with non-small cell lung cancer who had a complete response to radiotherapy plus ipilimumab.

This chain joins TRBV7-2 and TRBJ1-3; D perhaps matches TRBD1 (5 bases). Looked up from germline, CDR1 is SGHTA and CDR2 is FQGNSA. V lost 1 base, J lost 1 base, and 8 bases lay in between. The CDR3 contains 15 residues. The CDR3 reads CASSLGGRSGNTIYF. Here the CDR3 DNA reads TGTGCCAGCAGCTTAGGGGGCAGATCTGGAAACACCATATATTTT.

The V and J genes are TRBV9 and TRBJ2-6, with a weak D call TRBD2 (7 bases). This CDR3 is built from 16 residues. Germline V lookup: CDR1 SGDLS, CDR2 YYNGEE. The V and J ends lost 4 bases and 4 bases respectively, with 15 bases between them. Here the CDR3 reads CASSTSRGAGANVLTF. The CDR3 coding sequence is TGTGCCAGCAGCACGAGTCGGGGGGCCGGGGCCAACGTCCTGACTTTC.

This clone was found once. The rearrangement joins TRBV18 to TRBJ1-2; the match to TRBD1 covers 9 bases. The V gene's germline CDR1 is KGHSH and CDR2 LQKENI. With V trimmed by 0 bases and J by 2 bases, 1 base remained unmatched. CDR3 length: 15 amino acids. CDR3 nucleotides: TGTGCCAGCTCACCACCCGGGACAGGGAACTATGGCTACACCTTC. This gives the protein CASSPPGTGNYGYTF.

J is TRBJ2-7 and V is TRBV5-1, with 7 bases aligning to TRBD2. There are 14 residues in the CDR3. After removal of 2 bases from V and 3 bases from J, the junction contained 5 bases not matched to a gene. Germline CDR1 reads SGHRS; CDR2 reads YFSETQ. As DNA, the CDR3 is TGCGCCAGCAGCTTAGCGGGACCGAGCTACGAGCAGTACTTC. Translating gives CASSLAGPSYEQYF. Using reference TRBV5-1 and TRBJ2-7 for the parts outside the CDR3, the full variable domain is KAGVTQTPRYLIKTRGQQVTLSCSPISGHRSVSWYQQTPGQGLQFLFEYFSETQRNKGNFPGRFSGRQFSNSRSEMNVSTLELGDSALYLCASSLAGPSYEQYFGPGTRLTVT.

This clone ranks as medium-sized. The V and J genes are TRBV28 and TRBJ2-1; 7 bases fit TRBD2. With 10 bases clipped from V and 0 bases from J, the junction kept 15 bases outside the gene matches. Germline V gene lookup returns CDR1 MDHEN and CDR2 SYDVKM. CDR3 length: 17 amino acids. This chain's CDR3 is CATTSAGKPHSYNEQFF. The CDR3 coding sequence is TGTGCCACAACATCAGCGGGAAAGCCACACTCCTACAATGAGCAGTTCTTC. Based on the CDR3 plus reference TRBV28 and TRBJ2-1, the full variable domain is DVKVTQSSRYLVKRTGEKVFLECVQDMDHENMFWYRQDPGLGLRLIYFSYDVKMKEKGDIPEGYSVSREKKERFSLILESASTNQTSMYLCATTSAGKPHSYNEQFFGPGTRLTVL.

V gene TRBV27 combines with J gene TRBJ2-2; 13 nucleotides line up with TRBD2. V was pared by 6 bases and J by 6 bases, with 16 bases of the junction left unmatched. Per germline, CDR1 MNHEY and CDR2 SMNVEV (reference sequence). The CDR3 runs to 19 residues. The CDR3 region has the DNA TGTGCCAGCAGGGGACACATTTTAGGACTAGCGGGAGCGGCCGGGGAGCTGTTTTTT. Protein product: CASRGHILGLAGAAGELFF.

The chain has TRBV5-1 and TRBJ1-2; 8 bases align to TRBD1. Trimming at V came to 0 bases and at J to 4 bases, leaving 5 bases not matched to a gene. Looked up from germline, CDR1 is SGHRS and CDR2 is YFSETQ. CDR3 size: 15 residues. This chain's CDR3 is CASSLGQGKGYGYTF. CDR3 DNA: TGCGCCAGCAGCTTGGGACAGGGGAAGGGCTATGGCTACACCTTC. Combining the CDR3 with reference TRBV5-1 and TRBJ1-2 gives the whole variable domain KAGVTQTPRYLIKTRGQQVTLSCSPISGHRSVSWYQQTPGQGLQFLFEYFSETQRNKGNFPGRFSGRQFSNSRSEMNVSTLELGDSALYLCASSLGQGKGYGYTFGSGTRLTVV.

This CDR3 is CASSQDAGGRYEQYF. The CDR3 DNA reads as TGCGCCAGCAGCCAAGATGCGGGGGGGCGGTACGAGCAGTACTTC. The V and J genes are TRBV4-3 and TRBJ2-7; 9 nucleotides line up with TRBD2. The CDR3 is 15 amino acids. CDR1 is LGHNA, CDR2 YSLEER, per germline. V lost 0 bases and J lost 4; bases outside the gene matches: 4.

The chain couples TRBV7-2 to TRBJ2-2, with 7 bases lining up with TRBD2. Trimming removed 2 bases from V and 6 bases from J; junction bases left unmatched: 3. Per germline, CDR1 SGHTA and CDR2 FQGNSA. The CDR3 loop spans 14 amino acids. CDR3 nucleotides: TGTGCCAGCAGCTTAACTAGCGTCGCCGGGGAGCTGTTTTTT. Its translation is CASSLTSVAGELFF.

This chain joins TRBV7-9 and TRBJ2-3; 13 bases match TRBD2. This CDR3 has 16 residues. V lost 3 bases, J lost 2 bases, and 2 bases stayed unmatched. Germline V gene lookup returns CDR1 SEHNR and CDR2 FQNEAQ (reference sequence). The CDR3 protein is CASSLGLAGYTDTQYF. DNA for the CDR3: TGTGCCAGCAGCTTGGGACTAGCGGGATACACAGATACGCAGTATTTT.

J is TRBJ2-2 and V is TRBV7-2; 8 bases are a match to TRBD2. V lost 4 bases to trimming and J lost 10 bases; unmatched junction nucleotides: 17. CDR1 and CDR2 (germline): SGHTA, FQGNSA. The CDR3 loop spans 17 amino acids. CDR3 loop: CASSSPGRTSIGEELFF. CDR3 DNA sequence: TGTGCCAGCAGCTCCCCAGGTCGGACTAGCATAGGCGAGGAGCTGTTTTTT. Supplemented by reference TRBV7-2 and TRBJ2-2, the full variable domain reads GAGVSQSPSNKVTEKGKDVELRCDPISGHTALYWYRQSLGQGLEFLIYFQGNSAPDKSGLPSDRFSAERTGGSVSTLTIQRTQQEDSAVYLCASSSPGRTSIGEELFFGEGSRLTVL.

This clone was detected only a few times. This chain joins TRBV28 and TRBJ1-5, with D tentatively TRBD1 (5 bases). The germline V and J ends were trimmed by 5 bases and 6 bases, with 17 bases remaining between them. This CDR3 is 15 amino acids long. CDR1 is MDHEN, CDR2 SYDVKM, per germline. DNA for the CDR3: TGTGCCAGCAGTCGCGGGACTCAAGATCGTCAGCCCCAGCATTTT. This translates into CASSRGTQDRQPQHF.

V usage is TRBV5-4 and J usage is TRBJ2-1, with D tentatively TRBD1 (6 bases). The CDR3 is 15 amino acids. V lost 2 bases and J lost 6, with 15 bases in between. Germline assignment: CDR1 SGHNT and CDR2 YYREEE (reference sequence). The CDR3 DNA reads as TGTGCCAGCAGCTTTGGGGGCTCTCGGAGCAATGAGCAGTTCTTC. Residues: CASSFGGSRSNEQFF.

V usage is TRBV18 and J usage is TRBJ1-1; 7 bases are a match to TRBD1. This CDR3 is 16 amino acids long. Germline assignment: CDR1 KGHSH and CDR2 LQKENI. Germline trimming cut 2 bases from V and 0 bases from J; bases unmatched to any gene: 6. CDR3 residues: CASSPYEGQMNTEAFF. The CDR3 DNA follows: TGTGCCAGCTCACCATACGAGGGACAGATGAACACTGAAGCTTTCTTT. Variable domain in full (rest from reference TRBV18 and TRBJ1-1): NAGVMQNPRHLVRRRGQEARLRCSPMKGHSHVYWYRQLPEEGLKFMVYLQKENIIDESGMPKERFSAEFPKEGPSILRIQQVVRGDSAAYFCASSPYEGQMNTEAFFGQGTRLTVV.